The text below deals with one T cell receptor beta chain. The antigen is not known. This record comes from a study of cytomegalovirus exposure and HLA in healthy donors. Overall study results and limits: The likely origin of a cluster of highly shared sequence variants was a sequencing artifact.

The PCR was carried out with 60 Vbeta primers and 13 Jbeta primers. Libraries were prepared by immunoSEQ multiplex PCR; TCRdb keeps only in-frame clonotypes and omits some of them. The data show 180,000 or so clones, 76% seen once. V lost 3 bases, J lost 7 bases, and 8 bases stayed unmatched. Germline assignment: CDR1 MDHEN and CDR2 SYDVKM. This CDR3 has 14 residues. Sequenced sample: PBMCs. V and J are TRBV28 and TRBJ2-7; TRBD2 matches at 8 bases. The sequence derives from a young man in good health and CMV-seronegative. The CDR3 DNA reads as TGTGCCAGCAGTTTGGGCGGGGGGCCGCGGGAGCAGTACTTC. Encoded protein: CASSLGGGPREQYF.